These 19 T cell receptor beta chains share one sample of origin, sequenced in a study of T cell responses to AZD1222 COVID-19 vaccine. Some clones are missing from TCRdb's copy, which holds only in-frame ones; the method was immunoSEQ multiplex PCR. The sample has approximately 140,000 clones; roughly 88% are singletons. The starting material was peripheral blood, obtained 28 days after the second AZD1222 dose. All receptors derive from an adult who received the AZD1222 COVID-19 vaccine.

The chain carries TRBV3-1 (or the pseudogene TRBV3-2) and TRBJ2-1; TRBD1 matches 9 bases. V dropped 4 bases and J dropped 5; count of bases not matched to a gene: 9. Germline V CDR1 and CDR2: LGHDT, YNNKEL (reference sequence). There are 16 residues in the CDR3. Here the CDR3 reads CASSRTGGAVHNEQFF. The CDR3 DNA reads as TGTGCCAGCAGCCGAACAGGGGGCGCGGTCCACAATGAGCAGTTCTTC.

CDR3: CASRLGPGTDTQYF. For the CDR3, the DNA is TGCGCCAGCAGGTTGGGACCGGGGACAGATACGCAGTATTTT. The chain uses TRBV10-2 and TRBJ2-3; TRBD1 or TRBD2 may be the D gene (5 bases each). V dropped 6 bases and J dropped 3 bases, with 13 bases sitting between them. CDR1 is WSHSY, CDR2 SAAADI, per germline. The CDR3 is 14 residues long.

The CDR3 reads CASTYRGTNEKLFF. The CDR3 coding sequence is TGTGCCAGCACCTACAGGGGAACTAATGAAAAACTGTTTTTT. The chain couples TRBV2 to TRBJ1-4; TRBD1 agrees at 7 bases. J lost 1 base, V lost 7 bases, and 3 bases had no gene match. This CDR3 contains 14 residues. Germline CDR1 reads SNHLY; CDR2 reads FYNNEI. The whole variable domain, filled in from reference TRBV2 and TRBJ1-4, reads EPEVTQTPSHQVTQMGQEVILRCVPISNHLYFYWYRQILGQKVEFLVSFYNNEISEKSEIFDDQFSVERPDGSNFTLKIRSTKLEDSAMYFCASTYRGTNEKLFFGSGTQLSVL.

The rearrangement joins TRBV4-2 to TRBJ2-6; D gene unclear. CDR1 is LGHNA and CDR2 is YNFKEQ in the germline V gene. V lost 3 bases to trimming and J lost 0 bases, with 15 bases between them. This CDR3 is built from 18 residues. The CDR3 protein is CASSHLDMRTSGANVLTF. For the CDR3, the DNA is TGTGCCAGCAGCCACCTCGACATGCGAACCTCTGGGGCCAACGTCCTGACTTTC.

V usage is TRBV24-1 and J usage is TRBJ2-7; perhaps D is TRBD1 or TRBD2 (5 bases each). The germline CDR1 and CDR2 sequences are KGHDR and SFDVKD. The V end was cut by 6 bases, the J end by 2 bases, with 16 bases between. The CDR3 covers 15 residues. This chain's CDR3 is CATSPSGAGAYEQYF. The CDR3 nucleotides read TGTGCCACCAGTCCATCCGGGGCAGGAGCCTACGAGCAGTACTTC.

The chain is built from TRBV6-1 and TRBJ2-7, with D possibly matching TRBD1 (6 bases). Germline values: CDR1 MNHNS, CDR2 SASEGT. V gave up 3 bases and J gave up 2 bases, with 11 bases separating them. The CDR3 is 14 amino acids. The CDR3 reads CASSDLGATYEQYF. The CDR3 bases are TGTGCCAGCAGTGACCTGGGGGCAACCTACGAGCAGTACTTC.

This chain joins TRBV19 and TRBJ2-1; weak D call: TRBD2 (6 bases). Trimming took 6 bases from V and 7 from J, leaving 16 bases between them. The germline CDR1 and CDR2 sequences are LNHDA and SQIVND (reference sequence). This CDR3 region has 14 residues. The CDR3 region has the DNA TGTGCCAGTAGCGTGATGGGAGGATTGAATGAGCAGTTCTTC. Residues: CASSVMGGLNEQFF.

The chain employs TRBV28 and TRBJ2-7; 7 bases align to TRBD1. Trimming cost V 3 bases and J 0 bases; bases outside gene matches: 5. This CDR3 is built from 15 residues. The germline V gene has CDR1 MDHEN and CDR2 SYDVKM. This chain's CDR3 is CASSLPGQSSYEQYV. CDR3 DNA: TGTGCCAGCAGTTTGCCGGGACAGTCCTCCTACGAGCAGTACGTC.

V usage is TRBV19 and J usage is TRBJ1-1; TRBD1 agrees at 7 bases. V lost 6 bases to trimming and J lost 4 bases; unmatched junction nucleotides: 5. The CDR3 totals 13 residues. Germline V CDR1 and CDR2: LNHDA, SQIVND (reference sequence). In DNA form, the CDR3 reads TGTGCCAGTAGCACCCAGGGGGGCACTGAAGCTTTCTTT. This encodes CASSTQGGTEAFF.

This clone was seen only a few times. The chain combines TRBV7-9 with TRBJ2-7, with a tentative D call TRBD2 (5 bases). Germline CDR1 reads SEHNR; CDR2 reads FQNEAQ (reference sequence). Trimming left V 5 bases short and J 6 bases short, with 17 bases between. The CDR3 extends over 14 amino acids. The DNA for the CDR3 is TGTGCCAGCAGCACCGGTTTGGGAGCTCGCGAGCAGTACTTC. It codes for CASSTGLGAREQYF.

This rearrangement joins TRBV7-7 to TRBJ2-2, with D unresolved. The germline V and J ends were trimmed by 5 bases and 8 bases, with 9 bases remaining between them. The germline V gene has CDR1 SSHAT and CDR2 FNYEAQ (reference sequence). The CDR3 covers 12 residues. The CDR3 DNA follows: TGTGCCAGCAGCCTTACGAAGGGGGAGCTGTTTTTT. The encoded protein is CASSLTKGELFF.

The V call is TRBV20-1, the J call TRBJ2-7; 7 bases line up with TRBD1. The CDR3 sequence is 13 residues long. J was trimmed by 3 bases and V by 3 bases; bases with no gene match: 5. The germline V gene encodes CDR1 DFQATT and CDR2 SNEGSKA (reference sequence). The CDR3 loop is CSASIRQGYEQYF. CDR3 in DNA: TGCAGTGCTAGTATAAGACAGGGCTACGAGCAGTACTTC.

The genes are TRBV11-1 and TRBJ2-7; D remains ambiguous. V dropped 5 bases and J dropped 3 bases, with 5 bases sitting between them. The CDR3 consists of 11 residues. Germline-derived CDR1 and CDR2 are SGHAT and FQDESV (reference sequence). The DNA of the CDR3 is TGTGCCAGCAGCAATAGCTACGAGCAGTACTTC. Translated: CASSNSYEQYF.

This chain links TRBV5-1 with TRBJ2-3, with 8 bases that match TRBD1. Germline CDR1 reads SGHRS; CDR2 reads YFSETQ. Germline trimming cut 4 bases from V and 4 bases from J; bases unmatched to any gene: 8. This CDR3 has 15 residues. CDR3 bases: TGCGCCAGCAGCAGGGGGGACAGGACTTCAGATACGCAGTATTTT. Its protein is CASSRGDRTSDTQYF.

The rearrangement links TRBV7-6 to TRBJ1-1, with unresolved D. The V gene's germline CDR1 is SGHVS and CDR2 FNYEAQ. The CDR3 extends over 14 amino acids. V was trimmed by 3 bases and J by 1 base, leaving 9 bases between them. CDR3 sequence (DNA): TGTGCCAGCAGCTTGGGCAGAGCGAACACTGAAGCTTTCTTT. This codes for CASSLGRANTEAFF.

The CDR3 nucleotides read TGTGCCAGTAGTGGGGTCAGAACCGATCAGCCCCAGCATTTT. Its translation is CASSGVRTDQPQHF. The rearrangement joins TRBV19 to TRBJ1-5; D is undetermined. The V end was cut by 5 bases, the J end by 5 bases, with 13 bases between. Germline values: CDR1 LNHDA, CDR2 SQIVND (reference sequence). This CDR3 has 14 amino acids.

The CDR3 region is CASSLGITSGRPNEQFF. As DNA, the CDR3 is TGTGCCAGCAGCTTAGGGATAACTAGCGGGAGGCCCAATGAGCAGTTCTTC. The V and J genes are TRBV7-6 and TRBJ2-1; 12 nucleotides match TRBD2. The J segment lost 6 bases and the V segment lost 1 base, leaving 7 bases of the junction unmatched. The CDR3 runs to 17 residues. Germline-derived CDR1 and CDR2 are SGHVS and FNYEAQ.

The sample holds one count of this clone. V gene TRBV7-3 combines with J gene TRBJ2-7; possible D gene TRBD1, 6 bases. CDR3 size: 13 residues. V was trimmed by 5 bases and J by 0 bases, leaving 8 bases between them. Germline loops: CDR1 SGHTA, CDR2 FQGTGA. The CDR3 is CASSRDNSYEQYF. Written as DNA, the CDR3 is TGTGCCAGCAGCCGGGACAACTCCTACGAGCAGTACTTC. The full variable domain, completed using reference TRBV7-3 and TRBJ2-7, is GAGVSQTPSNKVTEKGKYVELRCDPISGHTALYWYRQSLGQGPEFLIYFQGTGAADDSGLPNDRFFAVRPEGSVSTLKIQRTERGDSAVYLCASSRDNSYEQYFGPGTRLTVT.

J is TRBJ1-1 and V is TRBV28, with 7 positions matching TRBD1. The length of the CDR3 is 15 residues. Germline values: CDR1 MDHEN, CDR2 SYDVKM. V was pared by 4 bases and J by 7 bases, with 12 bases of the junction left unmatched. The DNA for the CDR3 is TGTGCCAGCAGTTACGGACACCACGGGACAGTTGAAGCTTTCTTT. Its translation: CASSYGHHGTVEAFF.